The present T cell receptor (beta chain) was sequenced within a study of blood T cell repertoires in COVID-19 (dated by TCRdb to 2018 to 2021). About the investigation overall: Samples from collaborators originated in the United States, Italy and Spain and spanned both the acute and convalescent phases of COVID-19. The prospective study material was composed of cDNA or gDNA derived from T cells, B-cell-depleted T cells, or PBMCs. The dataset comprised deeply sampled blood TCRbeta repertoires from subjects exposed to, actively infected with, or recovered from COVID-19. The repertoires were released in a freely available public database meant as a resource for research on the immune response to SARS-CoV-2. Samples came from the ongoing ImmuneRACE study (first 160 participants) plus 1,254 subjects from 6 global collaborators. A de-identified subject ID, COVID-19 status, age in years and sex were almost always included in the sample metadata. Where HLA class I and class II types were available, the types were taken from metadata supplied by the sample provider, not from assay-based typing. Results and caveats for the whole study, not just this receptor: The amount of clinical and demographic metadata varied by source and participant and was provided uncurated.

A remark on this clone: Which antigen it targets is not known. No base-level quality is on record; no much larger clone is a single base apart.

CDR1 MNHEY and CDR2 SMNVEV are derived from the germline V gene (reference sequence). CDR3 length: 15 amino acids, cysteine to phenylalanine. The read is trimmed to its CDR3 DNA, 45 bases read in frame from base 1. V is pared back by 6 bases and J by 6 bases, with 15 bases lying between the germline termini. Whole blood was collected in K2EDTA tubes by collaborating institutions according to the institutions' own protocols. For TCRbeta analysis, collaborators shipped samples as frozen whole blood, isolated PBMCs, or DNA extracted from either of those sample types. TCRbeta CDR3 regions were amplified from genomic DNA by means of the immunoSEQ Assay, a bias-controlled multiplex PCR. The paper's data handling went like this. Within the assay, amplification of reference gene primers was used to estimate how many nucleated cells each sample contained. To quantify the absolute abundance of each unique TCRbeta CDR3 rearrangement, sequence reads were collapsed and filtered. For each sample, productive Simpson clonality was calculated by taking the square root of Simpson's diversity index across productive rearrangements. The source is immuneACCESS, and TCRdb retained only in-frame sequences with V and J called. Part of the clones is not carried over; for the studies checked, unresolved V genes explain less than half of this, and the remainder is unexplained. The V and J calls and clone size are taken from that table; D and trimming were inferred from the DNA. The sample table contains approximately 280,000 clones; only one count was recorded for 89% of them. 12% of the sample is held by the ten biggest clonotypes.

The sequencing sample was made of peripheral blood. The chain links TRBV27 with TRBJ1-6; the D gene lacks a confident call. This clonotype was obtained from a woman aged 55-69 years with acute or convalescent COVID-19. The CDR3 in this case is CASSPAPSGNSPLHF. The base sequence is TGTGCCAGCAGCCCCGCTCCTTCGGGTAATTCACCCCTCCACTTT.